The 8 T cell receptor beta chains reported below all come from one sample, sequenced in a study of cytomegalovirus exposure and HLA in healthy donors. This PCR relied on a set of 60 Vbeta primers and 13 Jbeta primers. Method: immunoSEQ multiplex PCR; TCRdb's copy keeps in-frame clones and lacks some. Here the sample spans about 120,000 clones, around three quarters being singletons. The specimen sequenced was PBMCs. Receptors originate from a man aged 18 to 35 in good health and CMV-seropositive.

The chain uses TRBV11-2 and TRBJ2-3, with D perhaps matching TRBD1 (6 bases). The germline V gene encodes CDR1 SGHAT and CDR2 FQNNGV. The CDR3 runs 17 residues. The germline V and J ends were trimmed by 2 bases and 2 bases, with 17 bases remaining between them. CDR3 DNA: TGTGCCAGCAGCTTAAGTTTGGGGCAGGGGTTCACAGATACGCAGTATTTT. Protein: CASSLSLGQGFTDTQYF.

The genes are TRBV19 and TRBJ1-6; TRBD1 aligns across 7 bases. J was trimmed by 8 bases and V by 9 bases; bases with no gene match: 4. The CDR3 has 12 residues. CDR1 is LNHDA and CDR2 is SQIVND in the germline V gene (reference sequence). The CDR3: CASTDRDSPLHF. The CDR3 coding sequence is TGTGCCAGCACCGACAGGGATTCACCCCTCCACTTT.

The chain couples TRBV28 to TRBJ2-3, with 13 bases identical to TRBD2. The CDR3 loop spans 16 amino acids. J gave up 8 bases and V 6 bases, and 11 bases lay outside the gene matches. Looked up from germline, CDR1 is MDHEN and CDR2 is SYDVKM. The CDR3 loop reads CASSPTLAGGPGTQYF. CDR3 nucleotides: TGTGCCAGCAGCCCAACACTAGCGGGAGGGCCGGGTACGCAGTATTTT. Drawing the rest from reference TRBV28 and TRBJ2-3, the complete variable domain is DVKVTQSSRYLVKRTGEKVFLECVQDMDHENMFWYRQDPGLGLRLIYFSYDVKMKEKGDIPEGYSVSREKKERFSLILESASTNQTSMYLCASSPTLAGGPGTQYFGPGTRLTVL.

The rearrangement links TRBV4-1 to TRBJ1-4, with D perhaps matching TRBD1 (5 bases). V lost 6 bases to trimming and J lost 0 bases, with 11 bases between them. This CDR3 is built from 15 residues. CDR1 MGHRA and CDR2 YSYEKL come from the germline V gene. DNA of the CDR3: TGCGCCAGCAGGCCGCAGGGCGCAACTAATGAAAAACTGTTTTTT. This encodes CASRPQGATNEKLFF.

This chain connects TRBV19 to TRBJ1-2, with a weak D call TRBD1 (5 bases). Trimming took off 0 bases at V and 8 bases at J, with 19 bases between the two ends. Germline CDR1 reads LNHDA; CDR2 reads SQIVND (reference sequence). The CDR3 totals 16 residues. CDR3: CASSIDLKKGIPGYTF. CDR3 DNA: TGTGCCAGTAGTATAGATCTCAAGAAGGGGATCCCGGGCTACACCTTC.

This sequence joins TRBV4-2 and TRBJ2-3, with TRBD2 matching 9 bases. This CDR3 has 16 amino acids. CDR1 and CDR2 from the germline V gene are LGHNA and YNFKEQ. The V and J ends lost 0 bases and 2 bases, in that order; junction bases with no gene match: 3. The CDR3 spells CASSQEGGRATDTQYF. The CDR3 DNA reads TGTGCCAGCAGCCAAGAAGGCGGGAGGGCCACAGATACGCAGTATTTT.

The chain carries TRBV27 and TRBJ2-1; D is possibly TRBD1 (6 bases). The CDR3 runs to 17 residues. Germline CDR1 MNHEY, CDR2 SMNVEV (reference sequence). Trimming took 0 bases from V and 4 from J, leaving 16 bases between them. The CDR3 loop reads CASSLSILRGFYNEQFF. Written as DNA, the CDR3 is TGTGCCAGCAGTTTATCGATACTGAGGGGGTTTTACAATGAGCAGTTCTTC.

The chain combines TRBV6-4 with TRBJ2-1; D call uncertain. The CDR3 spans 13 residues. V shed 2 bases and J shed 9 bases, with 11 bases lying between them. Germline V gene sequence: CDR1 MRHNA, CDR2 SNTAGT. CDR3 region: CASSDRQAGEQFF. The CDR3 DNA sequence: TGTGCCAGCAGTGACCGGCAGGCCGGTGAGCAGTTCTTC.